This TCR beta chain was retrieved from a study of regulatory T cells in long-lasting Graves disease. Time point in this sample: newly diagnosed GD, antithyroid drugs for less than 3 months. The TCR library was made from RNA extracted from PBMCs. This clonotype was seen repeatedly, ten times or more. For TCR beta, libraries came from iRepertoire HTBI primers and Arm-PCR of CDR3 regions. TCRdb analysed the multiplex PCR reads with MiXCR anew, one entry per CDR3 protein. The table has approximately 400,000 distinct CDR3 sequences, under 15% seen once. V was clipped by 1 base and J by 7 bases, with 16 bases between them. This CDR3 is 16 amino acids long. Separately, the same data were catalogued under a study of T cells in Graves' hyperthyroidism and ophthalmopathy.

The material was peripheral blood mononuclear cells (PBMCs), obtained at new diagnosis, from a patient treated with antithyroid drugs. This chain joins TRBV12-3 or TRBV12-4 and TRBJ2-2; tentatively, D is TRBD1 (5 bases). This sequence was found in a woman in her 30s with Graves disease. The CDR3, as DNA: TGTGCCAGCAGTTTAGGCCCAGGGTCGGTTGACGGGGAGCTGTTTTTT. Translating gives CASSLGPGSVDGELFF.